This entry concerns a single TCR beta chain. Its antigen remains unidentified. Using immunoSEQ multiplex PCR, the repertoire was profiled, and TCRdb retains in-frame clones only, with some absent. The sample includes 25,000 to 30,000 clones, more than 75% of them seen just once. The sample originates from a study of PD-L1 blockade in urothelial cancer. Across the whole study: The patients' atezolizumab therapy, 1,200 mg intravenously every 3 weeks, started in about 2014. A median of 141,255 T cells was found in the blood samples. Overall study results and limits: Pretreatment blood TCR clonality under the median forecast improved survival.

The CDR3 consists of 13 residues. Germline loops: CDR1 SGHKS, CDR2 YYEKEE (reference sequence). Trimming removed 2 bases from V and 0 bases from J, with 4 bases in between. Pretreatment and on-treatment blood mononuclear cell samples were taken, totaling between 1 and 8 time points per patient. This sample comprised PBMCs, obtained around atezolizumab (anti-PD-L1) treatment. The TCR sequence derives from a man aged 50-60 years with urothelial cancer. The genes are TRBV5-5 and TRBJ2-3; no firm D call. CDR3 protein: CASSLYSTDTQYF. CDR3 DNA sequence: TGTGCCAGCAGCTTATATAGCACAGATACGCAGTATTTT.